This TCR beta chain was documented in a study of blood T cell repertoires in COVID-19. In the study overall: T cells, B-cell-depleted T cells, or PBMCs supplied cDNA or gDNA.

Losses at the gene ends were 3 bases for V and 2 bases for J; bases not matched to a gene: 7. From germline, CDR1 is SGHRS and CDR2 YFSETQ. CDR3 length: 16 amino acids. TCRdb's copy holds only in-frame clones and misses some; the assay was immunoSEQ multiplex PCR. Among 68,000 or so clones listed, roughly 86% were seen once. This clone appeared a single time. The chain has TRBV5-1 and TRBJ2-7; 11 bases are shared with TRBD1. Sequencing was done on a sample of peripheral blood. This TCR was recovered from a man aged 50 to 60 with acute or convalescent COVID-19. CDR3 amino acids: CASSSQGQGATYEQYF. The CDR3 DNA is TGCGCCAGCAGCTCACAAGGACAGGGGGCGACCTACGAGCAGTACTTC.